The 19 T cell receptor beta chains given below trace back to one sample, sequenced in a study of human T cells and chemical hapten exposure (dated by TCRdb to about 2021). The label giving this sample's time point can be read as: patch test 2, 6 weeks after DPC sensitization. The treatment or condition label, as the study defines it: therapeutic diphenylcyclopropenone sensitization with weekly scalp DPC. The library was made by RACE. This sample was sequenced with a NextSeq 500. The public reads were quality trimmed at Q25 with fastp and then assembled into clones with MiXCR by TCRdb, keeping productive beta chains. Rows with a matching CDR3 protein are joined into one entry that keeps the most common DNA and genes. The sample records tens of thousands of distinct CDR3 sequences, approximately 10% of which are singletons. 6.8% of the sample is taken by the ten largest. Sequences were derived from whole blood, sampled in connection with sensitization to the hapten diphenylcyclopropenone (DPC). These receptors all come from a woman aged 45-60 years with alopecia areata. Some clones in this sample may be carry-over from other donors' samples.

Worth noting for this clonotype: A read error may be the cause here, since a much bigger clone is one base away. A read error is likely, as this CDR3 ends without the conserved phenylalanine or tryptophan. V gene TRBV29-1 combines with J gene TRBJ2-7; 9 bases map to TRBD1. This CDR3 region has 13 residues. V lost 7 bases and J lost 6; bases outside the gene matches: 10. Germline V gene lookup returns CDR1 SQVTM and CDR2 ANQGSEA. In DNA, the CDR3 is TGCAGCGCTAATGCCGGGACAGGGTCCGAGCAGTACCTC. Amino acids: CSANAGTGSEQYL.

This clonotype appeared many times. V is TRBV11-2 and J is TRBJ2-3, with 10 nucleotides matching TRBD2. V was clipped by 4 bases and J by 4 bases; unmatched bases: 11. This CDR3 is built from 17 residues. Germline lookup yields CDR1 SGHAT and CDR2 FQNNGV. The CDR3 protein is CASSSYPAGGPSDTQYF. For the CDR3, the DNA is TGTGCCAGCAGCTCGTACCCAGCGGGAGGGCCATCAGATACGCAGTATTTT.

The chain combines TRBV9 with TRBJ1-1, with a weak D call TRBD1 (5 bases). CDR3 length: 13 residues. The V gene lost 4 bases and the J gene lost 3 bases, with 10 bases spanning the gap. CDR1 and CDR2 from the germline V gene are SGDLS and YYNGEE. Here the CDR3 DNA reads TGTGCCAGCAGCTCACCGGGGGACACTGAAGCTTTCTTT. Protein product: CASSSPGDTEAFF. The full variable domain, completed using reference TRBV9 and TRBJ1-1, is DSGVTQTPKHLITATGQRVTLRCSPRSGDLSVYWYQQSLDQGLQFLIQYYNGEERAKGNILERFSAQQFPDLHSELNLSSLELGDSALYFCASSSPGDTEAFFGQGTRLTVV.

This clonotype was recorded a few times. The chain is built from TRBV28 and TRBJ1-2; 10 bases match TRBD1. The CDR3 consists of 14 residues. J gave up 7 bases and V 5 bases, and 7 bases lay outside the gene matches. Germline CDR1 and CDR2: MDHEN and SYDVKM. The CDR3: CASSAPGQGIGYTF. The CDR3 DNA reads as TGTGCCAGCAGTGCGCCGGGACAGGGGATTGGCTACACCTTC.

This chain joins TRBV9 and TRBJ1-1; D uncertain. V was shortened by 5 bases and J by 3 bases, with 17 bases between the two germline ends. Germline CDR1 and CDR2: SGDLS and YYNGEE. The CDR3 extends over 15 amino acids. CDR3 region: CASRAGPGEHTEAFF. In DNA, the CDR3 is TGTGCCAGCAGAGCCGGGCCCGGAGAACACACTGAAGCTTTCTTT.

This clonotype was counted a few times. The V and J genes are TRBV6-4 and TRBJ1-1; D may be TRBD1 (6 bases). CDR3 size: 13 residues. Germline V gives CDR1 MRHNA, CDR2 SNTAGT. The germline V and J ends were trimmed by 5 bases and 4 bases, with 11 bases remaining between them. The CDR3 DNA reads TGTGCCAGCAGTACCGAGACAGGCACTGAAGCTTTCTTT. Amino acid sequence: CASSTETGTEAFF.

In this sample, this clonotype turned up many times. The chain is built from TRBV20-1 and TRBJ2-1; TRBD2 matches 7 bases. This CDR3 has 16 amino acids. After removal of 0 bases from V and 10 bases from J, the junction contained 15 bases not matched to a gene. CDR1 is DFQATT, CDR2 SNEGSKA, per germline (reference sequence). CDR3 loop: CSARDYQGTRAGEQFF. In DNA form, the CDR3 reads TGCAGTGCTAGAGACTACCAAGGGACTCGAGCGGGAGAGCAGTTCTTC.

The chain recombines TRBV3-2 with TRBJ2-2; whether TRBD2, the table's D call, matches the DNA was not checked. TRBV3-2 is a recognized pseudogene. There are 16 residues in the CDR3. The CDR3: CASSQGLAGDTGELFF. DNA for the CDR3: TGTGCCAGCAGCCAGGGACTAGCGGGTGACACCGGGGAGCTGTTTTTT.

At least ten counts were recorded for this clonotype. The chain carries TRBV12-3 or TRBV12-4 and TRBJ1-1; D gene ambiguous. V was cut by 4 bases and J by 3 bases, with 9 bases left in between. The CDR3 contains 13 residues. The chain's CDR3 is CASSWGGDTEAFF. The CDR3 region has the DNA TGTGCCAGCAGTTGGGGAGGCGACACTGAAGCTTTCTTT.

This clonotype was seen ten or more times. The chain combines TRBV5-1 with TRBJ1-1, with D hard to call. CDR3 size: 14 residues. V lost 4 bases and J 4 bases, leaving 14 bases between the germline ends. The germline gives CDR1 SGHRS, CDR2 YFSETQ. The CDR3 coding sequence is TGCGCCAGCAGCCAAACGGTGGCTACCACTGAAGCTTTCTTT. This encodes CASSQTVATTEAFF. Complete variable domain (other parts from reference TRBV5-1 and TRBJ1-1): KAGVTQTPRYLIKTRGQQVTLSCSPISGHRSVSWYQQTPGQGLQFLFEYFSETQRNKGNFPGRFSGRQFSNSRSEMNVSTLELGDSALYLCASSQTVATTEAFFGQGTRLTVV.

This clonotype was found many times. The chain has TRBV11-3 and TRBJ2-2; TRBD2 aligns across 11 bases. In germline, CDR1 is SGHNT, CDR2 YENEEA. CDR3 size: 18 residues. V lost 1 base, J lost 6 bases, and 10 bases stayed unmatched. CDR3 nucleotide sequence: TGTGCCAGCAGCTTAGCTAGACTAGCGGGAAAAAACTCCGGGGAGCTGTTTTTT. It yields the protein CASSLARLAGKNSGELFF.

This clonotype was found many times. This sequence joins TRBV7-6 and TRBJ1-4; D is ambiguous. In germline, CDR1 is SGHVS, CDR2 FNYEAQ. CDR3 length: 14 amino acids. Trimming removed 1 base from V and 8 bases from J, with 11 bases in between. CDR3 loop: CASSLGGDGEKLFF. The CDR3 coding sequence is TGTGCCAGCAGCTTAGGGGGAGATGGAGAAAAACTGTTTTTT.

This clonotype was observed a handful of times. The rearrangement uses TRBV2 and TRBJ1-1, with D hard to call. V lost 10 bases to trimming and J lost 5 bases, with 11 bases between them. Germline values: CDR1 SNHLY, CDR2 FYNNEI. The length of the CDR3 is 11 residues. The CDR3: CATIQQTEAFF. In DNA form, the CDR3 reads TGTGCCACCATACAACAAACTGAAGCTTTCTTT.

Many counts were recorded for this clonotype. J is TRBJ1-1 and V is TRBV18, with 11 bases matching TRBD1. J lost 6 bases, V lost 2 bases, and 5 bases had no gene match. The CDR3 has 15 residues. Looked up from germline, CDR1 is KGHSH and CDR2 is LQKENI. CDR3 DNA sequence: TGTGCCAGCTCACCAAGGGACAGGGGGGTCTCTGAAGCTTTCTTT. This gives the protein CASSPRDRGVSEAFF. Complete variable domain (other parts from reference TRBV18 and TRBJ1-1): NAGVMQNPRHLVRRRGQEARLRCSPMKGHSHVYWYRQLPEEGLKFMVYLQKENIIDESGMPKERFSAEFPKEGPSILRIQQVVRGDSAAYFCASSPRDRGVSEAFFGQGTRLTVV.

This clonotype rates as medium-sized (0.01 to 0.1%). The chain employs TRBV9 and TRBJ2-7; D could derive from TRBD1 or TRBD2 (5 bases each). The CDR3 spans 15 residues. CDR1 is SGDLS, CDR2 YYNGEE, per germline. V gave up 3 bases and J gave up 4 bases, with 17 bases separating them. The CDR3 DNA reads TGTGCCAGCAGCGGGGGGACCTCCCCGGGGTACGAGCAGTACTTC. This translates into CASSGGTSPGYEQYF.

V and J are TRBV2 and TRBJ2-3; 7 nucleotides agree with TRBD2. Germline V lookup: CDR1 SNHLY, CDR2 FYNNEI. V was pared by 7 bases and J by 4 bases, with 11 bases of the junction left unmatched. The CDR3 runs 15 residues. The CDR3, as DNA: TGTGCCAGCAATAATGGTTTCGCGGGAGCAGATACGCAGTATTTT. Translation: CASNNGFAGADTQYF.

The chain carries TRBV10-3 and TRBJ1-2; D is unclear. Germline V lookup: CDR1 ENHRY, CDR2 SYGVKD. Trimming removed 8 bases from V and 3 bases from J, with 10 bases in between. This CDR3 is 12 amino acids long. In nucleotides, the CDR3 is TGTGCCATCGTATCATCTTACTATGGCTACACCTTC. Translating it yields CAIVSSYYGYTF.

The chain is built from TRBV28 and TRBJ2-7, with 7 bases identical to TRBD2. The germline V gene has CDR1 MDHEN and CDR2 SYDVKM. V gave up 3 bases and J gave up 2 bases; unmatched junction bases: 4. The CDR3 runs 14 residues. CDR3 in DNA: TGTGCCAGCAGTTTCAGCGGGACTGCCTACGAGCAGTACTTC. This gives the protein CASSFSGTAYEQYF.

Many counts were recorded for this clonotype. V gene TRBV5-5 combines with J gene TRBJ1-3; no definite D call. This CDR3 is built from 16 residues. Germline V CDR1 and CDR2: SGHKS, YYEKEE (reference sequence). The V and J ends lost 2 bases and 2 bases respectively, with 14 bases between them. Here the CDR3 reads CASSFLGSGAGNTIYF. CDR3 nucleotide sequence: TGTGCCAGCAGCTTTCTTGGTTCAGGAGCTGGAAACACCATATATTTT.